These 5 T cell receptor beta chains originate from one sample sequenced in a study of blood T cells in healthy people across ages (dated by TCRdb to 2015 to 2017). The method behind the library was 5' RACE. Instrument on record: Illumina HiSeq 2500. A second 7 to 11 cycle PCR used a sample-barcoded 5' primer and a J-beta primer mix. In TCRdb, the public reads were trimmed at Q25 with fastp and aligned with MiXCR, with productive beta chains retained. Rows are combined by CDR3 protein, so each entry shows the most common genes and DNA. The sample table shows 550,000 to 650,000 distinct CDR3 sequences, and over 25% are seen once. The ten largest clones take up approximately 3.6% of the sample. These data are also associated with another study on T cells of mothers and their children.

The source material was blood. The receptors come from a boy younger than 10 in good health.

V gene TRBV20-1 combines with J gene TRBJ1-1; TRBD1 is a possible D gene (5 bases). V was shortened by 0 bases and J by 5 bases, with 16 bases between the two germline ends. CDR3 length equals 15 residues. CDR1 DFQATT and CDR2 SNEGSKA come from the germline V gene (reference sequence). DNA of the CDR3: TGCAGTGCTAGAGATCACGGGGCGCCGGGGACTGAAGCTTTCTTT. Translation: CSARDHGAPGTEAFF.

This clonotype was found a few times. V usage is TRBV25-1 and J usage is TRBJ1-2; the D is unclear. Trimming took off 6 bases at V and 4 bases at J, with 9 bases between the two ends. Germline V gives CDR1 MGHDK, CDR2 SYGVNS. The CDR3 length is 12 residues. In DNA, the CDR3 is TGTGCCAGCAGATTCGACGGCTATGGCTACACCTTC. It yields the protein CASRFDGYGYTF.

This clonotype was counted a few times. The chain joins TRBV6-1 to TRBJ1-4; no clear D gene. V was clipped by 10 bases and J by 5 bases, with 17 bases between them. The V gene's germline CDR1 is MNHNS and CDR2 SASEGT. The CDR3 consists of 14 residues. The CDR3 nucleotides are TGTGCCACTCTTCTGGGTTCCGCGAATGAAAAACTGTTTTTT. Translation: CATLLGSANEKLFF.

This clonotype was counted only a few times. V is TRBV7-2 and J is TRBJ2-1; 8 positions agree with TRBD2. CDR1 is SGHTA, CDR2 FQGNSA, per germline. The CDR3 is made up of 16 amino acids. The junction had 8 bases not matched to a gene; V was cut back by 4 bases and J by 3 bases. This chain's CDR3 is CASSSPAGGHYNEQFF. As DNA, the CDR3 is TGTGCCAGCAGCTCCCCGGCGGGGGGCCACTACAATGAGCAGTTCTTC.

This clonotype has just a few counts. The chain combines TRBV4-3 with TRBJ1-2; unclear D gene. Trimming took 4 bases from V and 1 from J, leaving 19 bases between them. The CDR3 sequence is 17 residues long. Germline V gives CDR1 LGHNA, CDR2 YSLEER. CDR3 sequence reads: CASSPGEPAGLNYGYTF. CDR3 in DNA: TGCGCCAGCAGCCCGGGAGAGCCCGCAGGCCTTAACTATGGCTACACCTTC.